Given below is one TCR beta chain in context. Trimming removed 3 bases from V and 0 bases from J, with 11 bases in between. The CDR3 spans 15 residues. CDR1 and CDR2 from the germline V gene are ENHRY and SYGVKD. The assay was immunoSEQ multiplex PCR, and TCRdb's table has in-frame clones only and misses some. The data contain roughly 82,000 clones, 85% to 95% of them singletons. This entry belongs to a study of cytomegalovirus exposure and HLA in healthy donors. The donors were in the approximately 130-subject validation cohort, distinct from the roughly 600-subject first cohort. The origin of this receptor is a man aged 18 to 29 in good health and CMV-seronegative. Sequenced input: PBMCs. The chain combines TRBV10-3 with TRBJ1-2; TRBD1 is a possible D gene (5 bases). As DNA, the CDR3 is TGTGCCATCAGTGACAGGCCGACAGCTAACTATGGCTACACCTTC. Residues: CAISDRPTANYGYTF.